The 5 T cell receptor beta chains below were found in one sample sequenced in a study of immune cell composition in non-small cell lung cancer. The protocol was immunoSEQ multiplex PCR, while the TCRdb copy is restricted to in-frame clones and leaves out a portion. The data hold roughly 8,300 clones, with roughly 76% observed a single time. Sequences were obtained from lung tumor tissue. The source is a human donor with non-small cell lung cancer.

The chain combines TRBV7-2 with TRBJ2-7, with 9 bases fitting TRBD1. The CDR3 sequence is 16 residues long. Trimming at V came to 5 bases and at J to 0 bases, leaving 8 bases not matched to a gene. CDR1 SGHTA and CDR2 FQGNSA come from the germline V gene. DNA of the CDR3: TGTGCCAGCAGCGCGCCCGGACAGGGGAGCTCCTACGAGCAGTACTTC. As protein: CASSAPGQGSSYEQYF.

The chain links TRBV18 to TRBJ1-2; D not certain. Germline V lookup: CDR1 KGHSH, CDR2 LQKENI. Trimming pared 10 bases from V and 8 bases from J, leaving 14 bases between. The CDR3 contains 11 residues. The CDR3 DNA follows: TGTGCCATCTTCACTGGGATAGGCTACACCTTC. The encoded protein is CAIFTGIGYTF.

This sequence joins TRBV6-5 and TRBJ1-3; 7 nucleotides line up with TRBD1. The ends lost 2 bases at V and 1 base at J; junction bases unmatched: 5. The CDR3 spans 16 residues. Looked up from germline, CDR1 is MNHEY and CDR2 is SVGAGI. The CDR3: CASSYGRGRSGNTIYF. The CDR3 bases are TGTGCCAGCAGTTACGGGAGGGGGCGGTCTGGAAACACCATATATTTT.

CDR3 bases: TGTGCCACCGGAGAGGTGAGCTCCTACAATGAGCAGTTCTTC. This codes for CATGEVSSYNEQFF. The chain carries TRBV6-6 and TRBJ2-1, with D hard to call. Trimming shortened V by 10 bases and J by 0 bases, and 13 bases separated the two germline ends. CDR3 size: 14 residues. The germline V gene encodes CDR1 MNHNY and CDR2 SVGAGI (reference sequence).

The CDR3 bases are TGTGCCAGCATTGAGGGAACTGGAAACACCATATATTTT. Translation gives CASIEGTGNTIYF. The chain uses TRBV28 and TRBJ1-3; D unresolved. In germline, CDR1 is MDHEN, CDR2 SYDVKM. V was shortened by 7 bases and J by 2 bases, with 9 bases between the two germline ends. The CDR3 runs to 13 residues.